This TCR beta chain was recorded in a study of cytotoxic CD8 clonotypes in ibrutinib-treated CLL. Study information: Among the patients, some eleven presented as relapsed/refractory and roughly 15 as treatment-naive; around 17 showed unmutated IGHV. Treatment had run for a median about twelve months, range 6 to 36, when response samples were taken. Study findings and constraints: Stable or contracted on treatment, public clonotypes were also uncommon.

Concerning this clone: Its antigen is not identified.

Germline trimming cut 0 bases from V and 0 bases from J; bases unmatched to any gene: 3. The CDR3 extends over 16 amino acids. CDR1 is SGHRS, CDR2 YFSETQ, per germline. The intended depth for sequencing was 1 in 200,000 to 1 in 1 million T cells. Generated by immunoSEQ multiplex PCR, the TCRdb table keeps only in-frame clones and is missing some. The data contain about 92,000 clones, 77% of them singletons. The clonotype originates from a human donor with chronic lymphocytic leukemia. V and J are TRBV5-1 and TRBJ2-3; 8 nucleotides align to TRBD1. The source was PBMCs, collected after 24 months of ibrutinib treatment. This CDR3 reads CASSLGGQASTDTQYF. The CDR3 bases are TGCGCCAGCAGCTTGGGGGGACAGGCGAGCACAGATACGCAGTATTTT.